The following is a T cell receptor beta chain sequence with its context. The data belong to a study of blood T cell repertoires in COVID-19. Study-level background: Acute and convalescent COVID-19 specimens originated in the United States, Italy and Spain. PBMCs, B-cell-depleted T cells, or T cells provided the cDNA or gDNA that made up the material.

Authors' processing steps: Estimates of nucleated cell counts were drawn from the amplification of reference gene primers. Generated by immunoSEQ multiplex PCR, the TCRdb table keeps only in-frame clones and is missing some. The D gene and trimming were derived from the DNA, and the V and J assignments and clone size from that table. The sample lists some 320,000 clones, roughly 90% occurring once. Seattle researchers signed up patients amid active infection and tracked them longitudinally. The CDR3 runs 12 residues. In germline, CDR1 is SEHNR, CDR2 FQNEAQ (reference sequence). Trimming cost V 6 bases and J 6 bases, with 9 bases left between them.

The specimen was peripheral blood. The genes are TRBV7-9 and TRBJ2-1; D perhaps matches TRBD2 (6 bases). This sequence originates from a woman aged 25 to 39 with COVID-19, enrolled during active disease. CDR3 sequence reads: CASRSGVNEQFF. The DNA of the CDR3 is TGTGCCAGCAGATCGGGGGTCAATGAGCAGTTCTTC.